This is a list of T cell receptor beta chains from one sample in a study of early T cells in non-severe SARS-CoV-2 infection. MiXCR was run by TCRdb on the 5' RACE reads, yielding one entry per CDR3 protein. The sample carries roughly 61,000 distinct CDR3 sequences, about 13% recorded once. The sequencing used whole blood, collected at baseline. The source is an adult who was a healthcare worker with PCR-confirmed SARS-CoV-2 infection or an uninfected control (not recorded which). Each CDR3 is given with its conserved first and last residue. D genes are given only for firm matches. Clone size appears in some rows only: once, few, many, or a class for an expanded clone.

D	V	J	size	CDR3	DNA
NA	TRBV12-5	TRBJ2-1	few	CASGPGQWPNNEQFF	TGTGCTAGTGGCCCCGGGCAGTGGCCCAACAATGAGCAGTTCTTC
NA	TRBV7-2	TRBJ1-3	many	CASSVRASSGNTIYF	TGTGCCAGCAGCGTACGGGCCTCCTCTGGAAACACCATATATTTT
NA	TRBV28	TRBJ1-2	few	CASNKGLWDYGYTF	TGTGCCAGCAACAAGGGTCTCTGGGACTATGGCTACACCTTC
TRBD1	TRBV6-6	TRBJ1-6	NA	CASTIRTGANSPLHF	TGTGCCAGCACTATTAGGACAGGAGCGAATTCACCCCTCCACTTT
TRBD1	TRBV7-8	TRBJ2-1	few	CASSNRTGGMEQFF	TGTGCCAGCAGCAACCGGACAGGGGGCATGGAGCAGTTCTTC
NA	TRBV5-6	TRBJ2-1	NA	CASSLAQGLQFF	TGTGCCAGCAGCTTGGCCCAGGGCCTACAGTTCTTC
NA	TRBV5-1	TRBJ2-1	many	CASSPDGGGTGFREQFF	TGCGCCAGCAGCCCCGATGGTGGGGGCACCGGTTTTAGAGAGCAGTTCTTC
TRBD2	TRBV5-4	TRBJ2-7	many	CASSLAGLAYEQYF	TGTGCCAGCAGCTTAGCGGGACTCGCCTACGAGCAGTACTTC
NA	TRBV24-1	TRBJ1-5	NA	CATSDSRGALVQPQHF	TGTGCCACCAGTGATTCGAGGGGCGCACTGGTTCAGCCCCAGCATTTT
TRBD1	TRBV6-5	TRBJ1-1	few	CASSYSTNRGNTEAFF	TGTGCCAGCAGTTACTCTACAAACAGGGGGAACACTGAAGCTTTCTTT
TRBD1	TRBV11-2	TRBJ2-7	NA	CASSRGQAKDYEQYF	TGTGCCAGCAGTCGAGGACAGGCCAAGGACTACGAGCAGTACTTC
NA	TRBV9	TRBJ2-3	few	CASNEGRAPLTDTQYF	TGTGCCAGCAACGAAGGTCGGGCCCCTCTCACAGATACGCAGTATTTT
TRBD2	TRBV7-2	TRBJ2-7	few	CASSMGLAGGIYEQYF	TGTGCCAGCAGCATGGGGCTAGCGGGGGGGATATACGAGCAGTACTTC
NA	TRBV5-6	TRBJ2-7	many	CASSLGYEQYF	TGTGCCAGCAGCTTGGGGTACGAGCAGTACTTC
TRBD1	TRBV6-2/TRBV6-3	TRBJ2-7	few	CASSYSTRQGPYEQYF	TGTGCCAGCAGTTACTCGACTAGACAGGGGCCCTACGAGCAGTACTTC
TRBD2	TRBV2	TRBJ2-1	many	CASSPLAGGNTEQFF	TGTGCCAGCAGTCCCTTAGCGGGAGGCAACACTGAGCAGTTCTTC
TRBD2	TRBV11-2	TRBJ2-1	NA	CASRAGLDNEQFF	TGTGCCAGCAGAGCGGGACTGGACAATGAGCAGTTCTTC
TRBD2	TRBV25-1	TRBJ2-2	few	CASSDRGGLTGELFF	TGTGCCAGCAGTGATCGGGGGGGCCTCACCGGGGAGCTGTTTTTT
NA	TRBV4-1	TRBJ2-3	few	CASSQLDLFSTDTQYF	TGCGCCAGCAGCCAACTTGACTTGTTTAGCACAGATACGCAGTATTTT
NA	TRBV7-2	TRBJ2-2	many	CASSLTSLNTGELFF	TGTGCCAGCAGCTTAACTAGTTTGAACACCGGGGAGCTGTTTTTT
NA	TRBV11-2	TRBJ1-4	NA	CASSLDVPGEKLFF	TGTGCCAGCAGCTTAGACGTACCAGGAGAAAAACTGTTTTTT
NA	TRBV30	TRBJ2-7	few	CAWKTGHNSYEQYF	TGTGCCTGGAAGACGGGACATAACTCCTACGAGCAGTACTTC
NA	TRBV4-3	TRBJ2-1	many	CASSQDQLVGEQFF	TGCGCCAGCAGCCAAGATCAGCTAGTGGGTGAGCAGTTCTTC
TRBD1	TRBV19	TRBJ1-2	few	CASSIPEGAIDGYTF	TGTGCCAGTAGTATCCCTGAGGGGGCAATTGATGGCTACACCTTC
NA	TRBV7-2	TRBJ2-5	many	CASSLDQATQETQYF	TGTGCCAGCAGCTTAGATCAGGCTACGCAAGAGACCCAGTACTTC
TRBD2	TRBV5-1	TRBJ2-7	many	CASRGLADYEQYF	TGCGCCAGCAGAGGACTAGCGGATTACGAGCAGTACTTC
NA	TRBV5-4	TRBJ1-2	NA	CVSSPPRQPYGYTF	TGTGTCAGCAGCCCGCCGAGACAGCCCTATGGCTACACCTTC
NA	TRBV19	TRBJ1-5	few	CASSIGWGAWQPQHF	TGTGCCAGTAGTATTGGCTGGGGGGCCTGGCAGCCCCAGCATTTT
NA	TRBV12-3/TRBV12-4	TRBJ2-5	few	CASSFWGVQETQYF	TGTGCCAGCAGTTTTTGGGGGGTCCAAGAGACCCAGTACTTC
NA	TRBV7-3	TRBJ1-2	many	CASSLTIQGAGYTF	TGTGCCAGCAGCTTAACCATACAGGGTGCTGGCTACACCTTC
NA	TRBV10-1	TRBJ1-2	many	CASSESPNYGYTF	TGCGCCAGCAGTGAGTCTCCCAACTATGGCTACACCTTC
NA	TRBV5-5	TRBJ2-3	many	CASSLAAQLLGSTDTQYF	TGTGCCAGCAGCTTGGCCGCCCAGCTCCTCGGTAGCACAGATACGCAGTATTTT
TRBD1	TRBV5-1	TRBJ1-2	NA	CASSLSTGPRGYTF	TGCGCCAGCAGCTTGTCGACAGGGCCCAGGGGCTACACCTTC
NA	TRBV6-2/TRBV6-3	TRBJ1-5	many	CASSYLASNQPQHF	TGTGCCAGCAGTTATCTCGCCAGCAATCAGCCCCAGCATTTT
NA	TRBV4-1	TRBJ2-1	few	CASSQDAGTISYNEQFF	TGCGCCAGCAGCCAAGATGCGGGTACGATCTCCTACAATGAGCAGTTCTTC
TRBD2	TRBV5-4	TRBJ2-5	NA	CASSGLADQETQYF	TGTGCCAGCAGCGGCCTAGCGGACCAAGAGACCCAGTACTTC
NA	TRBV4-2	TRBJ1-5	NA	CASSQKLGAGNQPQHF	TGTGCCAGCAGCCAGAAACTGGGGGCAGGGAATCAGCCCCAGCATTTT
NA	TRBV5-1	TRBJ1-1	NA	CASSWGPGMNTEAFF	TGCGCCAGCAGCTGGGGCCCGGGAATGAACACTGAAGCTTTCTTT
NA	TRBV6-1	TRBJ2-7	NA	CASSENGIYEQYF	TGTGCCAGCAGTGAAAATGGGATCTACGAGCAGTACTTC
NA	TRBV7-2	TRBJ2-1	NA	CASSPINEQFF	TGTGCCAGCAGCCCTATTAATGAGCAGTTCTTC
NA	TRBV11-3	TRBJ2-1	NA	CASSSGGRGRPQFF	TGTGCCAGCAGCTCTGGGGGCAGGGGAAGGCCGCAGTTCTTC
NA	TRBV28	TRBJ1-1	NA	CASSYREAFF	TGTGCCAGCAGTTACAGGGAAGCTTTCTTT
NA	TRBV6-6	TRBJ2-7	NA	CASSYARAAFYEQYF	TGTGCCAGCAGTTACGCCCGAGCAGCGTTCTACGAGCAGTACTTC
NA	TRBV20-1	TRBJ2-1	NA	CSARTPGPGDEQFF	TGCAGTGCTAGGACCCCAGGGCCGGGGGATGAGCAGTTCTTC
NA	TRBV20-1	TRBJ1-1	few	CSADPTVVRGFIAGDTEAFF	TGCAGTGCCGACCCGACGGTCGTCAGGGGCTTCATCGCGGGGGACACTGAAGCTTTCTTT
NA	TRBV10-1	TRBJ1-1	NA	CASSESIPGSGTEAFF	TGCGCCAGCAGTGAGTCCATCCCGGGGTCGGGGACTGAAGCTTTCTTT
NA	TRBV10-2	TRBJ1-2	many	CASSPGVNYGYTF	TGCGCCAGCAGTCCAGGGGTAAACTATGGCTACACCTTC
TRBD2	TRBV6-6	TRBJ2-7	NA	CASSYASGSNYEQYF	TGTGCCAGCAGTTACGCTAGCGGGAGTAACTACGAGCAGTACTTC
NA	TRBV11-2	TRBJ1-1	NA	CATRPGLQLGGEAFF	TGTGCCACCAGACCGGGACTTCAACTTGGGGGTGAAGCTTTCTTT